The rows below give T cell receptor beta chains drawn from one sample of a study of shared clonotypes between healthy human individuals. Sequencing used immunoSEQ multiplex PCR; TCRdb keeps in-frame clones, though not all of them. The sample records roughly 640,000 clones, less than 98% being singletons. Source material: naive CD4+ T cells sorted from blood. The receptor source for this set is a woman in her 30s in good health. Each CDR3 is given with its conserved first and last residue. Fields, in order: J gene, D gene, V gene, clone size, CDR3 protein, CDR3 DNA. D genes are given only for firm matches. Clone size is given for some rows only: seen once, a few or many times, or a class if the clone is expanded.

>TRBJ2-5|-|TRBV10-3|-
CAISEGQQETQYF
TGTGCCATCAGTGAGGGGCAGCAAGAGACCCAGTACTTC
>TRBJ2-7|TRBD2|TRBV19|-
CASSMEAGGLFEQYF
TGTGCCAGTAGTATGGAAGCGGGAGGCCTCTTCGAGCAGTACTTC
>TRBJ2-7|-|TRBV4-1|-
CASSQALRATAYEQYF
TGCGCCAGCAGCCAAGCATTGAGGGCAACGGCGTACGAGCAGTACTTC
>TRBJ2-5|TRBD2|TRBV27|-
CASGRGLAGEETQYF
TGTGCCAGCGGTAGGGGACTAGCGGGAGAAGAGACCCAGTACTTC
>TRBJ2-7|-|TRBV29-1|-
CSVEGRLGVFGSYEQYF
TGCAGCGTTGAAGGACGGTTAGGGGTTTTCGGCTCCTACGAGCAGTACTTC
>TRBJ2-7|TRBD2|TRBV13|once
CASSLQREGRRTYEQYF
TGTGCCAGCAGCTTACAGCGGGAGGGCCGGAGAACCTACGAGCAGTACTTC
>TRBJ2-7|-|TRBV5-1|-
CASSSGTGSSYEQYF
TGCGCCAGCAGCTCCGGGACGGGGAGCTCCTACGAGCAGTACTTC
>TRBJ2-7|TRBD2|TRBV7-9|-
CASTRGAYEQYF
TGTGCCAGTACGCGGGGGGCCTACGAGCAGTACTTC
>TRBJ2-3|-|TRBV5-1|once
CASSLPDSTDTQYF
TGCGCCAGCAGCTTGCCCGACAGCACAGATACGCAGTATTTT
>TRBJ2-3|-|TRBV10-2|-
CASGRGLSDTQYF
TGCGCCAGCGGAAGAGGACTATCAGATACGCAGTATTTT
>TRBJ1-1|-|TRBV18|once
CASSPLTENTEAFF
TGTGCCAGCTCACCACTTACGGAGAACACTGAAGCTTTCTTT
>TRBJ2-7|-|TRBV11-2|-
CASSPRWSEQYF
TGTGCCAGCAGCCCCCGGTGGTCCGAGCAGTACTTC
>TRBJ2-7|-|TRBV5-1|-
CASSLGGSPYEQYF
TGCGCCAGCAGCTTGGGGGGGAGCCCCTACGAGCAGTACTTC
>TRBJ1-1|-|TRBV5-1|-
CASALAGNTEAFF
TGCGCCAGCGCGTTGGCAGGGAACACTGAAGCTTTCTTT
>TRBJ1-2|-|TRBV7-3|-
CASSLGTDYGYTF
TGTGCCAGCAGCCTGGGCACTGACTATGGCTACACCTTC
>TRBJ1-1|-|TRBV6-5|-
CASSYWQGDTEAFF
TGTGCCAGCAGTTACTGGCAGGGAGACACTGAAGCTTTCTTT
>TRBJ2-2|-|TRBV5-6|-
CASRKVTGELFF
TGTGCCAGCAGGAAGGTCACCGGGGAGCTGTTTTTT
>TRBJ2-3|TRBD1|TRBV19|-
CASSQRQGWGTDTQYF
TGTGCCAGTAGTCAGCGACAGGGATGGGGCACAGATACGCAGTATTTT
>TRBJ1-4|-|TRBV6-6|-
CASSSVDISTNEKLFF
TGTGCCAGCAGTTCAGTGGACATATCAACTAATGAAAAACTGTTTTTT
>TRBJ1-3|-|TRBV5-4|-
CASSPHRAGNTIYF
TGTGCCAGCAGCCCCCATCGGGCTGGAAACACCATATATTTT
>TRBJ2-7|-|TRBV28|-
CASGGNSYEQYF
TGTGCCAGCGGCGGGAACTCCTACGAGCAGTACTTC
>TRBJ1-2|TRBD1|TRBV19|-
CASSNRQGADYGYTF
TGTGCCAGTAGTAACCGACAGGGGGCGGACTATGGCTACACCTTC